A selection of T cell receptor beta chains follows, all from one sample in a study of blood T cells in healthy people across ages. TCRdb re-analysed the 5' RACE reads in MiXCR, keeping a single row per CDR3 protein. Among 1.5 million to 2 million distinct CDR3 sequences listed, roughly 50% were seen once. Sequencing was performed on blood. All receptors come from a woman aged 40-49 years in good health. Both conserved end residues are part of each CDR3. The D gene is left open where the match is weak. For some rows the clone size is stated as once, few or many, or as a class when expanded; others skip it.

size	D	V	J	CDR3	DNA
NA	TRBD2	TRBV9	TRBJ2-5	CASGVAGEETQYF	TGTGCCAGCGGCGTAGCGGGGGAGGAGACCCAGTACTTC
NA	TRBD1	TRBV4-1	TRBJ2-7	CASSQLGTGRPHEQYF	TGCGCCAGCAGCCAACTCGGGACAGGGAGGCCCCACGAGCAGTACTTC
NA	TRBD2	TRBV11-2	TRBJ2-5	CASSGGLAGRETQYF	TGTGCCAGCAGCGGCGGACTAGCGGGGCGAGAGACCCAGTACTTC
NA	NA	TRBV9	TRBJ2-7	CASSVATPGAAGYF	TGTGCCAGCAGCGTAGCTACCCCTGGCGCGGCGGGGTACTTC
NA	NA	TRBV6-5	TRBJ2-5	CASSYGGLVETQYF	TGTGCCAGCAGTTACGGGGGGCTAGTAGAGACCCAGTACTTC
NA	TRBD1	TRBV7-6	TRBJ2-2	CASSISGTGGTGELFF	TGTGCCAGCAGCATTTCCGGGACAGGGGGCACCGGGGAGCTGTTTTTT
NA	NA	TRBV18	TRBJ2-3	CAGSPPSPSTDTQYF	TGTGCCGGCTCACCACCTTCCCCAAGCACAGATACGCAGTATTTT
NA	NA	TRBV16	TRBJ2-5	CASSQSGGSYGQYF	TGTGCCAGCAGCCAATCGGGGGGCTCTTACGGGCAGTACTTC
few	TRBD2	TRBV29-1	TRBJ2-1	CSVAPFGGGPSYNEQFF	TGCAGCGTGGCCCCCTTCGGCGGGGGGCCCTCTTACAATGAGCAGTTCTTC
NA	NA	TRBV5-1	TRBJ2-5	CASSGTTRGRQETQYF	TGCGCCAGCAGCGGGACGACTAGGGGTCGGCAAGAGACCCAGTACTTC
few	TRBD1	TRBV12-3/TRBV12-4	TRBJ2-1	CASRGDRNSYNEQFF	TGTGCCAGCAGGGGGGACAGAAACTCCTACAATGAGCAGTTCTTC
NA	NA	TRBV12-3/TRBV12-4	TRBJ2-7	CASSPNSFRGAYEQYF	TGTGCCAGCAGTCCCAATAGTTTCAGGGGCGCGTACGAGCAGTACTTC
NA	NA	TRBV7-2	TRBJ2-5	CASSSGPTQETQYF	TGTGCCAGCAGCTCAGGACCAACACAAGAGACCCAGTACTTC
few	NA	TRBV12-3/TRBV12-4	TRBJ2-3	CASSDPAGLSDTQYF	TGTGCCAGCAGTGATCCGGCGGGGCTGTCAGATACGCAGTATTTT
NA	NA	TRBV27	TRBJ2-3	CASSLSSLSSPSEDTQYF	TGTGCCAGCAGTTTATCGAGCCTTAGCAGTCCCTCTGAGGATACGCAGTATTTT
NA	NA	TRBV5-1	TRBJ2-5	CASSAFPSVQETQYF	TGCGCCAGCAGCGCGTTTCCCTCTGTCCAGGAGACCCAGTACTTC
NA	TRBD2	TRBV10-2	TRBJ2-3	CASSEGVGAGGRTDTQYF	TGCGCCAGCAGTGAGGGGGTAGGGGCGGGGGGACGCACAGATACGCAGTATTTT
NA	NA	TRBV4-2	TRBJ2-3	CASSQVESGVADTQYF	TGTGCCAGCAGCCAAGTCGAGTCGGGGGTCGCGGATACGCAGTATTTT
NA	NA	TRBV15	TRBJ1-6	CATSRDRVSPLHF	TGTGCCACCAGCAGAGACAGGGTCTCACCCCTCCACTTT
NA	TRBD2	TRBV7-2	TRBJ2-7	CASSPLAVLGIYEQYF	TGTGCCAGCAGCCCACTAGCGGTTCTAGGAATCTACGAGCAGTACTTC
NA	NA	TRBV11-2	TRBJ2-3	CASSSFQGTGGLDTQYF	TGTGCCAGCAGCTCGTTCCAGGGGACGGGGGGTCTCGATACGCAGTATTTT
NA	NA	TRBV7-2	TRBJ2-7	CASSLGSRVAYEQYF	TGTGCCAGCAGCTTAGGGAGTCGCGTAGCCTACGAGCAGTACTTC
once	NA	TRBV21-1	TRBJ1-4	CASSKEGQGNDCPEKLFF	TGTGCCAGCAGCAAAGAGGGACAGGGTAACGATTGCCCTGAAAAACTGTTTTTT
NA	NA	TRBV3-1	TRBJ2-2	CASSQFATVNTGELFF	TGTGCCAGCAGCCAATTTGCGACGGTGAACACCGGGGAGCTGTTTTTT
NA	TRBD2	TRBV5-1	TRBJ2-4	CASSLTLASGVQEQYF	TGCGCCAGCAGCTTGACATTGGCTAGCGGGGTCCAAGAGCAGTACTTC
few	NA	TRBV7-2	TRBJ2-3	CASSLAGPTTDTQYF	TGTGCCAGCAGCTTAGCGGGACCGACTACAGATACGCAGTATTTT
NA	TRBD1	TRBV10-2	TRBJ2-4	CASSESTGQGGIQYF	TGCGCCAGCAGTGAGTCGACAGGGCAGGGTGGCATTCAGTACTTC
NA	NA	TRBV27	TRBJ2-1	CASSFWRGLQETQFF	TGTGCCAGCAGTTTCTGGCGGGGACTCCAAGAGACCCAGTTCTTC
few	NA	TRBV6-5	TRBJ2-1	CASLPRGGGNEQFF	TGTGCCAGCCTACCCAGGGGAGGCGGAAATGAGCAGTTCTTC
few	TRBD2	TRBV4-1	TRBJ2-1	CASSQDIGGGAYNEQFF	TGCGCCAGCAGCCAAGATATTGGCGGGGGGGCCTACAATGAGCAGTTCTTC
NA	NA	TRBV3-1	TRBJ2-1	CASSIGGPNLYNEQFF	TGTGCCAGCAGCATCGGGGGGCCCAACCTTTACAATGAGCAGTTCTTC
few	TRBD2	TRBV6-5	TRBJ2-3	CASSRTSVSTDTQYF	TGTGCCAGCAGCCGGACTAGCGTAAGCACAGATACGCAGTATTTT